A single sample gave rise to the 13 T cell receptor beta chains below, sequenced in a study of cytomegalovirus exposure and HLA in healthy donors. The data were produced by immunoSEQ multiplex PCR, yet TCRdb's version contains in-frame clones alone and is incomplete. This table holds 150,000 to 200,000 clones, 85% to 90% found once. Input material: PBMCs. These receptors were collected from a woman in her 30s in good health and CMV-seronegative.

This chain joins TRBV27 and TRBJ1-6; 7 bases are shared with TRBD1. The J segment lost 6 bases and the V segment lost 1 base, leaving 6 bases of the junction unmatched. CDR3 length: 16 residues. Germline lookup yields CDR1 MNHEY and CDR2 SMNVEV (reference sequence). CDR3 loop: CASSLYADRINSPLHF. In DNA form, the CDR3 reads TGTGCCAGCAGTTTATATGCGGACAGGATTAATTCACCCCTCCACTTT.

The chain joins TRBV6-5 to TRBJ1-2; 7 bases align to TRBD1. J was trimmed by 8 bases and V by 2 bases; bases with no gene match: 11. The V gene's germline CDR1 is MNHEY and CDR2 SVGAGI. There are 15 residues in the CDR3. CDR3 residues: CASSYRQGFVSGYTF. The CDR3, as DNA: TGTGCCAGCAGTTACCGACAGGGCTTCGTATCGGGCTACACCTTC.

The chain has TRBV27 and TRBJ2-7, with TRBD2 matching 8 bases. This CDR3 region has 17 residues. Germline CDR1 reads MNHEY; CDR2 reads SMNVEV (reference sequence). V shed 6 bases and J 0 bases; nucleotides not matched to a gene: 13. For the CDR3, the DNA is TGTGCCAGCAGATCGATCACTAGCGGTCCTAGCTCCTACGAGCAGTACTTC. Amino acid sequence: CASRSITSGPSSYEQYF.

The chain employs TRBV27 and TRBJ2-5; D possibly corresponds to TRBD2 (5 bases). The CDR3 extends over 13 amino acids. The germline V and J ends were trimmed by 8 bases and 5 bases, with 15 bases remaining between them. CDR1 and CDR2 (germline): MNHEY, SMNVEV (reference sequence). CDR3 coding DNA: TGTGCCAGCGGAGGACCCCAGCGGGAGACCCAGTACTTC. As protein: CASGGPQRETQYF.

The rearrangement joins TRBV5-6 to TRBJ2-6; a weak D match, TRBD1 (6 bases). Looked up from germline, CDR1 is SGHDT and CDR2 is YYEEEE. V was trimmed by 0 bases and J by 2 bases, leaving 18 bases between them. The length of the CDR3 is 19 residues. The CDR3 is CASSLAGVLGIAGANVLTF. The CDR3, as DNA: TGTGCCAGCAGCTTGGCAGGGGTCCTCGGTATTGCTGGGGCCAACGTCCTGACTTTC.

The rearrangement joins TRBV10-1 to TRBJ1-4; TRBD1 might be the D (5 bases). This CDR3 contains 17 residues. V was clipped by 7 bases and J by 3 bases, with 21 bases between them. Germline CDR1 is WNHNN and CDR2 is SYGVQD (reference sequence). CDR3 region: CASTLKESGCPNEKLFF. The CDR3 bases are TGCGCCAGCACACTCAAAGAATCAGGGTGCCCTAATGAAAAACTGTTTTTT.

The V and J genes are TRBV30 and TRBJ2-7; 12 bases line up with TRBD2. The CDR3 covers 17 residues. The germline V gene encodes CDR1 GTSNPN and CDR2 SVGIG (reference sequence). The junction had 15 bases not matched to a gene; V was cut back by 4 bases and J by 5 bases. CDR3 residues: CAWTPLRLAGVVHEQYF. CDR3 in DNA: TGTGCCTGGACCCCTCTCCGACTAGCGGGGGTTGTGCACGAGCAGTACTTC.

The V and J genes are TRBV27 and TRBJ2-7, with D possibly matching TRBD2 (5 bases). CDR1 and CDR2 (germline): MNHEY, SMNVEV (reference sequence). V dropped 4 bases and J dropped 0 bases, with 13 bases sitting between them. The CDR3 length is 15 residues. The CDR3 loop is CASSSGGGNSYEQYF. The DNA of the CDR3 is TGTGCCAGCAGTTCTGGAGGAGGCAACTCCTACGAGCAGTACTTC.

This clone was detected once. The chain has TRBV9 and TRBJ2-5; weak D call: TRBD2 (5 bases). CDR3 length: 14 residues. Trimming removed 7 bases from V and 4 bases from J, with 17 bases in between. Looked up from germline, CDR1 is SGDLS and CDR2 is YYNGEE. CDR3 sequence (DNA): TGTGCCAGCGCCCCCACGGTAGCGACAGAGACCCAGTACTTC. Protein sequence: CASAPTVATETQYF.

The J gene is TRBJ1-6, the V gene TRBV19; D not certain. CDR3 length: 15 residues. Trimming shortened V by 8 bases and J by 7 bases, and 18 bases separated the two germline ends. Germline lookup yields CDR1 LNHDA and CDR2 SQIVND (reference sequence). CDR3 DNA: TGTGCCAGTCGAGCGGAGTTAATTGGGAATTCACCCCTCCACTTT. This gives the protein CASRAELIGNSPLHF.

The V call is TRBV27, the J call TRBJ2-1, with TRBD2 identical over 7 bases. CDR1 and CDR2 (germline): MNHEY, SMNVEV (reference sequence). With V trimmed by 1 base and J by 6 bases, 3 bases remained unmatched. The CDR3 is 14 residues long. The CDR3 sequence: CASSLLGGGNEQFF. The DNA of the CDR3 is TGTGCCAGCAGTTTATTGGGGGGGGGCAATGAGCAGTTCTTC.

The gene calls are TRBV9 and TRBJ1-3; 8 nucleotides agree with TRBD1. With 4 bases clipped from V and 0 bases from J, the junction kept 9 bases outside the gene matches. The CDR3 has 17 amino acids. Germline V CDR1 and CDR2: SGDLS, YYNGEE. The CDR3 spells CASSTGQVPPSGNTIYF. The CDR3 bases are TGTGCCAGCAGCACGGGACAGGTCCCTCCCTCTGGAAACACCATATATTTT.

V gene TRBV6-5 combines with J gene TRBJ1-6; D may be TRBD1 (5 bases). CDR1 and CDR2 from the germline V gene are MNHEY and SVGAGI. This CDR3 comprises 13 residues. V lost 5 bases, J lost 12 bases, and 14 bases lay in between. The CDR3 reads CASSQGQGVPLHF. The DNA for the CDR3 is TGTGCCAGCAGTCAAGGACAAGGCGTACCCCTCCACTTT.